The rows below give T cell receptor beta chains drawn from one sample of a study of T cells after yellow fever vaccination. One entry per CDR3 protein results from TCRdb running MiXCR on the 5' RACE reads. The data show some 110,000 distinct CDR3 sequences, 6.5% to 8% seen once. Here the sequenced sample was CD4+ T cells sorted from PBMCs, taken more than 8 days after the first yellow fever vaccination. The origin of the receptors is a man aged 18-30 years who received the YFV17D yellow fever vaccine. CDR3s include the opening cysteine and the closing phenylalanine or tryptophan. Fields, in order: clone size, D gene, V gene, CDR3 length, J gene, CDR3 DNA, CDR3 protein. D genes are given only for firm matches. Not every row has a clone size; where given, it reads once, few, many or a size class.

size: many
D: .
V: TRBV4-3
length: 14
J: TRBJ1-2
DNA: TGCGCCAGCAGCCTCGAGGGGCCCCGGGATGGCTACACCTTC
CDR3: CASSLEGPRDGYTF

size: many
D: .
V: TRBV10-3
length: 18
J: TRBJ2-2
DNA: TGTGCCATCAGCGAGACAGGTGCCACGTTCTCGAACACCGGGGAGCTGTTTTTT
CDR3: CAISETGATFSNTGELFF

size: .
D: .
V: TRBV5-4
length: 15
J: TRBJ2-3
DNA: TGTGCCAGCAGCTTGGCCTCGGGGAGAGCTGATACGCAGTATTTT
CDR3: CASSLASGRADTQYF

size: many
D: .
V: TRBV5-1
length: 14
J: TRBJ1-5
DNA: TGCGCCAGCAGCTTGGGGCAGTTCAATCAGCCCCAGCATTTT
CDR3: CASSLGQFNQPQHF

size: many
D: TRBD1
V: TRBV3-1
length: 14
J: TRBJ1-5
DNA: TGTGCCAGCAGCCCCCGGGACAGTTATCAGCCCCAGCATTTT
CDR3: CASSPRDSYQPQHF

size: many
D: .
V: TRBV27
length: 14
J: TRBJ1-1
DNA: TGTGCCAGCTCTCGGGACCGACGAGTCACTGAAGCTTTCTTT
CDR3: CASSRDRRVTEAFF

size: many
D: .
V: TRBV7-2
length: 15
J: TRBJ2-3
DNA: TGTGCCAGCAGCTTAGTCCAGGGGTCTTCGGATACGCAGTATTTT
CDR3: CASSLVQGSSDTQYF

size: many
D: .
V: TRBV5-1
length: 14
J: TRBJ2-3
DNA: TGCGCCAGCAGCTTTAGCGACAGCACAGATACGCAGTATTTT
CDR3: CASSFSDSTDTQYF

size: many
D: .
V: TRBV18
length: 15
J: TRBJ1-5
DNA: TGTGCCAGCTCACCATGGGGGGGCTCGGATCAGCCCCAGCATTTT
CDR3: CASSPWGGSDQPQHF

size: .
D: .
V: TRBV6-5
length: 18
J: TRBJ1-6
DNA: TGTGCCAGCAGTTCCCGGACGGGAAAAAGCTCCTATAATTCACCCCTCCACTTT
CDR3: CASSSRTGKSSYNSPLHF

size: many
D: TRBD1
V: TRBV5-1
length: 14
J: TRBJ2-1
DNA: TGCGCCAGCAGCGTGGGACAGCTCAAAGGTGAGCAGTTCTTC
CDR3: CASSVGQLKGEQFF

size: few
D: TRBD2
V: TRBV20-1
length: 18
J: TRBJ2-1
DNA: TGCAGTGCTAGAGGACCGACTAGCGGGGGACCTACCTACAATGAGCAGTTCTTC
CDR3: CSARGPTSGGPTYNEQFF

size: many
D: TRBD1
V: TRBV6-1
length: 17
J: TRBJ2-2
DNA: TGTGCCAGCAGTGAAAGGTTACAGGGGGCGAGAGCCGGGGAGCTGTTTTTT
CDR3: CASSERLQGARAGELFF

size: few
D: .
V: TRBV5-4
length: 14
J: TRBJ1-4
DNA: TGTGCCAGCAGCTTGCGAGACGGACATGAAAAACTGTTTTTT
CDR3: CASSLRDGHEKLFF

size: many
D: TRBD1
V: TRBV28
length: 16
J: TRBJ1-2
DNA: TGTGCCAGCAGTCCCCCACCGAGGGGGCCCCTGGGTGGCTACACCTTC
CDR3: CASSPPPRGPLGGYTF

size: many
D: .
V: TRBV11-2
length: 13
J: TRBJ2-5
DNA: TGTGCCAGCAGCCCCCAGTTGGAGAAGACCCAGTACTTC
CDR3: CASSPQLEKTQYF

size: many
D: .
V: TRBV5-1
length: 16
J: TRBJ2-5
DNA: TGCGCCAGCAGCTTGGCCCCACTAGAACGACAAGAGACCCAGTACTTC
CDR3: CASSLAPLERQETQYF

size: many
D: .
V: TRBV7-2
length: 13
J: TRBJ2-2
DNA: TGTGCCAGCAGCTTCCTAAACACCGGGGAGCTGTTTTTT
CDR3: CASSFLNTGELFF

size: many
D: .
V: TRBV6-5
length: 13
J: TRBJ1-1
DNA: TGTGCCAGCAGTTACTCCTACGGCACTGAAGCTTTCTTT
CDR3: CASSYSYGTEAFF

size: many
D: .
V: TRBV27
length: 14
J: TRBJ2-5
DNA: TGTGCCAGCAGTTCTCTTAGACTCCAAGAGACCCAGTACTTC
CDR3: CASSSLRLQETQYF

size: many
D: .
V: TRBV6-2/TRBV6-3
length: 13
J: TRBJ1-5
DNA: TGTGCCAGCGGGGAAGGGCTCAATCAGCCCCAGCATTTT
CDR3: CASGEGLNQPQHF

size: many
D: .
V: TRBV6-5
length: 16
J: TRBJ2-2
DNA: TGTGCCAGCAGTTACTGGGGTCAACCGAACACCGGGGAGCTGTTTTTT
CDR3: CASSYWGQPNTGELFF

size: .
D: TRBD1
V: TRBV6-5
length: 15
J: TRBJ1-5
DNA: TGTGCCAGCAGTTACTCCTCCCGGGACAGGGCCCTTCGACATTTT
CDR3: CASSYSSRDRALRHF

size: .
D: .
V: TRBV6-2/TRBV6-3
length: 14
J: TRBJ2-5
DNA: TGTGCCAGCAGCCCCGCCGGGAGTGGGAAGACCCAGTACTTC
CDR3: CASSPAGSGKTQYF

size: many
D: TRBD1
V: TRBV4-2
length: 16
J: TRBJ2-1
DNA: TGTGCCAGCAACCCAGGGGGGACAGGGTCTTACAATGAGCAGTTCTTC
CDR3: CASNPGGTGSYNEQFF

size: many
D: TRBD1
V: TRBV7-2
length: 14
J: TRBJ2-5
DNA: TGTGCCAGCAGCCTCTACGACAGGGGCCAGACCCAGTACTTC
CDR3: CASSLYDRGQTQYF

size: many
D: .
V: TRBV2
length: 11
J: TRBJ1-5
DNA: TGTGCCAGCAGCGATAATCAGCCCCAGCATTTT
CDR3: CASSDNQPQHF

size: many
D: .
V: TRBV5-1
length: 16
J: TRBJ1-4
DNA: TGCGCCAGCAGCTTGGGGCTCCGGGACGCTAATGAAAAACTGTTTTTT
CDR3: CASSLGLRDANEKLFF

size: many
D: .
V: TRBV29-1
length: 10
J: TRBJ2-5
DNA: TGCAGCGTTGGCCAAGAGACCCAGTACTTC
CDR3: CSVGQETQYF

size: .
D: .
V: TRBV25-1
length: 14
J: TRBJ1-1
DNA: TGTGCCAGCAGGAAACAGGGACCGAAAACTGAAGCTTTCTTT
CDR3: CASRKQGPKTEAFF

size: many
D: .
V: TRBV12-3/TRBV12-4
length: 11
J: TRBJ1-1
DNA: TGTGCCAGCAGCGGACCGGGGGAAGCTTTCTTT
CDR3: CASSGPGEAFF

size: many
D: .
V: TRBV6-1
length: 17
J: TRBJ2-1
DNA: TGTGCCAGCAGTGAAGCGCACGGGCTCAAGGGGTACAATGAGCAGTTCTTC
CDR3: CASSEAHGLKGYNEQFF

size: many
D: .
V: TRBV20-1
length: 13
J: TRBJ1-1
DNA: TGCAGTGCGGCCGTCAGGGGAGGTACTGAAGCTTTCTTT
CDR3: CSAAVRGGTEAFF

size: many
D: TRBD2
V: TRBV7-2
length: 17
J: TRBJ2-3
DNA: TGTGCCAGCAGCTTTTCAGCGGGAATTGAGCGTCGGGATACGCAGTATTTT
CDR3: CASSFSAGIERRDTQYF

size: many
D: .
V: TRBV5-1
length: 14
J: TRBJ1-2
DNA: TGCGCCAGCAGCATACAGGGAGTGGAGTATGGCTACACCTTC
CDR3: CASSIQGVEYGYTF